Given below is one T cell receptor (beta chain) in context. Profiling relied on immunoSEQ multiplex PCR, and the TCRdb table lists in-frame clones only, not all of them. The data show about 170,000 clones, 89% seen once. These data belong to a study of blood T cell repertoires in COVID-19. Across the study: Donors in the United States, Italy and Spain gave samples during acute or convalescent COVID-19. PBMCs, B-cell-depleted T cells, or T cells were the source of the cDNA or gDNA that made up the material.

The cohort comprised adults aged about 18 to 90 years residing in about two dozen US areas. The CDR3 sequence is 16 residues long. V was pared by 0 bases and J by 5 bases, with 17 bases between. Germline values: CDR1 SGHTA, CDR2 FQGNSA. Sequencing was carried out using PBMCs or T cells enriched from blood (not recorded which). The chain is built from TRBV7-2 and TRBJ2-7; D is perhaps TRBD2 (5 bases). This receptor was obtained from a woman under 30 who had recovered from COVID-19. CDR3 sequence reads: CASSLALAGRPHEQYF. In DNA, the CDR3 is TGTGCCAGCAGCTTAGCGTTGGCGGGCAGACCCCACGAGCAGTACTTC.